The rows below give T cell receptor beta chains drawn from one sample of a study of a mutant IDH1 vaccine in newly diagnosed glioma. Measured with immunoSEQ multiplex PCR; TCRdb has only the in-frame clones, and not every one. The table has tens of thousands of clones, about 73% seen once. No antigens are known for them. The sequenced sample was PBMCs, obtained from a glioma patient whose treatment included an IDH1 peptide vaccine. All receptors derive from a man between 45 and 60 years old with glioma. The CDR3 runs from the conserved cysteine through the conserved F or W. A D gene is named only where the DNA matches it firmly. For some rows the clone size is stated as once, few or many, or as a class when expanded; others skip it.

v_call	d_call	clone_size	j_call	cdr3_nt	cdr3_aa
TRBV2	TRBD1	NA	TRBJ2-7	TGTGCCAGCAGTCGGATGGCCGGGGGAGGACAGGGGGCTTTTCTCCTTACCTACGAGCAGTACTTC	CASSRMAGGGQGAFLLTYEQYF
TRBV9	NA	NA	TRBJ1-6	TGTGCCAGCAGCTCCCACCTCAATTCACCCCTCCACTTT	CASSSHLNSPLHF
TRBV4-3	NA	NA	TRBJ1-2	TGCGCCAGCAGCCAAGCATTTGGCAGGGACTTTGGCTATGGCTACACCTTC	CASSQAFGRDFGYGYTF
TRBV29-1	TRBD1	many	TRBJ1-2	TGCAGCTATTCGGACAGGAACCTCTATGGCTACACCTTC	CSYSDRNLYGYTF
TRBV19	NA	NA	TRBJ1-6	TGTGCCAGTAGTCAAGGCGGACGGTATAATTCACCCCTCCACTTT	CASSQGGRYNSPLHF
TRBV4-1	NA	many	TRBJ2-7	TGCGCCAGCAGCCTTTCCCCTGGGGGGCTTGAGCAGTACTTC	CASSLSPGGLEQYF
TRBV5-1	NA	few	TRBJ1-2	TGCGCCAGCAGCTTGGACCGGGGAGGGTATGGCTACACCTTC	CASSLDRGGYGYTF
TRBV7-8	NA	NA	TRBJ1-5	TGTGCCAGCAGCTTAGGGACAGTCTATAGCAATCAGCCCCAGCATTTT	CASSLGTVYSNQPQHF
TRBV6-4	TRBD1	NA	TRBJ1-2	TGTGCCAGCCGTCCCAGCCCAGGGGGTATAACTACCTATGGCTACACCTTC	CASRPSPGGITTYGYTF
TRBV10-2	TRBD1	NA	TRBJ2-7	TGCGCCAGCATGAGTGTTAGGGGGCGGGAGCAGTACTTC	CASMSVRGREQYF
TRBV29-1	NA	NA	TRBJ2-2	TGCAGCGCCGGGGCGAGGAACACCGGGGAGCTGTTTTTT	CSAGARNTGELFF
TRBV30	NA	NA	TRBJ2-7	TGTGCCTGGAGTGTACGACCATATGGAGAGCAGTACTTC	CAWSVRPYGEQYF